This passage covers 31 T cell receptor beta chains from one sample sequenced in a study of blood T cell repertoires in COVID-19. Sequencing used immunoSEQ multiplex PCR; TCRdb keeps in-frame clones, though not all of them. In the table there are around 170,000 clones, roughly 70% of which are singletons. Sequencing was carried out using peripheral blood. The source of these receptors is an elderly woman with acute or convalescent COVID-19.

There are a few counts of this clone. The chain is built from TRBV19 and TRBJ2-2, with 8 bases aligning to TRBD1. The germline V gene has CDR1 LNHDA and CDR2 SQIVND (reference sequence). The CDR3 is 16 amino acids. Trimming removed 6 bases from V and 2 bases from J; junction bases left unmatched: 8. The CDR3 coding sequence is TGTGCCAGTAGGGAACGGACAGGGATTAACACCGGGGAGCTGTTTTTT. Protein sequence: CASRERTGINTGELFF. Drawing the rest from reference TRBV19 and TRBJ2-2, the complete variable domain is DGGITQSPKYLFRKEGQNVTLSCEQNLNHDAMYWYRQDPGQGLRLIYYSQIVNDFQKGDIAEGYSVSREKKESFPLTVTSAQKNPTAFYLCASRERTGINTGELFFGEGSRLTVL.

This sequence joins TRBV4-3 and TRBJ2-3; 7 bases are a match to TRBD2. This CDR3 has 17 amino acids. With 2 bases clipped from V and 2 bases from J, the junction kept 10 bases outside the gene matches. Germline V CDR1 and CDR2: LGHNA, YSLEER. CDR3 residues: CASSQTTGAGVTDTQYF. DNA for the CDR3: TGCGCCAGCAGCCAAACAACCGGGGCGGGAGTCACAGATACGCAGTATTTT.

The rearrangement joins TRBV11-3 to TRBJ2-3; D uncertain. Germline V gives CDR1 SGHNT, CDR2 YENEEA. This CDR3 has 15 amino acids. V lost 2 bases to trimming and J lost 3 bases, with 12 bases between them. Here the CDR3 reads CASSLSGAATDTQYF. CDR3 sequence (DNA): TGTGCCAGCAGCTTATCTGGAGCAGCTACAGATACGCAGTATTTT.

This rearrangement joins TRBV5-1 to TRBJ1-3; D is unclear. Deletions cut 5 bases from V and 0 bases from J, with 9 bases between. CDR1 SGHRS and CDR2 YFSETQ come from the germline V gene. The CDR3 spans 14 residues. CDR3 in DNA: TGCGCCAGCAGGGGCGAGATCTCTGGAAACACCATATATTTT. Translated: CASRGEISGNTIYF.

This CDR3 reads CASSPSTGPPNEKLFF. The DNA for the CDR3 is TGTGCCAGCAGCCCGTCCACAGGGCCACCTAATGAAAAACTGTTTTTT. The chain links TRBV28 to TRBJ1-4, with D maybe TRBD1 (6 bases). Germline assignment: CDR1 MDHEN and CDR2 SYDVKM. V lost 6 bases to trimming and J lost 3 bases, with 17 bases between them. The CDR3 sequence is 16 residues long.

V gene TRBV28 combines with J gene TRBJ1-2; possibly TRBD1 for D (6 bases). The V end lost 6 bases, the J end lost 2 bases, and 16 bases lay between the germline ends. The CDR3 is 15 residues long. Germline assignment: CDR1 MDHEN and CDR2 SYDVKM. The CDR3 region is CASRDSGEANYGYTF. In DNA form, the CDR3 reads TGTGCCAGCAGGGACTCAGGGGAAGCGAACTATGGCTACACCTTC.

The chain employs TRBV6-5 and TRBJ2-4; 7 nucleotides agree with TRBD1. The V segment lost 5 bases and the J segment 4 bases; nucleotides outside the gene matches: 5. CDR1 is MNHEY and CDR2 is SVGAGI in the germline V gene. The CDR3 spans 14 residues. Here the CDR3 reads CASSMTGRKNIQYF. The CDR3 DNA follows: TGTGCCAGCAGTATGACAGGGAGAAAAAACATTCAGTACTTC.

The chain has TRBV2 and TRBJ2-3, with 13 bases fitting TRBD2. The V gene end was trimmed by 6 bases and the J gene end by 6 bases; junction bases not matched to a gene: 6. Germline V gives CDR1 SNHLY, CDR2 FYNNEI. This CDR3 comprises 15 residues. Written as DNA, the CDR3 is TGTGCCAGCAGCCGACTAGCGGGAGGTTCTGATACGCAGTATTTT. Residues: CASSRLAGGSDTQYF.

In nucleotides, the CDR3 is TGTGCCAGCAGCCAAGGACAGGGGCAGAACACTGAAGCTTTCTTT. Protein product: CASSQGQGQNTEAFF. V is TRBV14 and J is TRBJ1-1; 8 nucleotides align to TRBD1. This CDR3 region has 15 residues. Germline V gene sequence: CDR1 SGHDN, CDR2 FVKESK. Unmatched junction bases numbered 2, after V lost 1 base and J lost 1 base.

V gene TRBV5-6 combines with J gene TRBJ2-7; D is possibly TRBD2 (6 bases). The CDR3 is made up of 14 amino acids. From germline, CDR1 is SGHDT and CDR2 YYEEEE. The germline V and J ends were trimmed by 4 bases and 7 bases, with 18 bases remaining between them. The CDR3 reads CASSPVGRSGEQYF. The CDR3 DNA is TGTGCCAGCAGCCCCGTGGGGAGGAGCGGGGAGCAGTACTTC.

The chain uses TRBV28 and TRBJ2-1; TRBD2 aligns across 11 bases. The junction had 7 bases not matched to a gene; V was cut back by 6 bases and J by 9 bases. Germline values: CDR1 MDHEN, CDR2 SYDVKM. The CDR3 has 14 amino acids. The chain's CDR3 is CASRRLAGLFEQFF. The DNA of the CDR3 is TGTGCCAGCAGAAGACTAGCGGGACTTTTTGAGCAGTTCTTC. Full variable domain (remainder filled in from reference TRBV28 and TRBJ2-1): DVKVTQSSRYLVKRTGEKVFLECVQDMDHENMFWYRQDPGLGLRLIYFSYDVKMKEKGDIPEGYSVSREKKERFSLILESASTNQTSMYLCASRRLAGLFEQFFGPGTRLTVL.

This chain links TRBV3-1 (or the pseudogene TRBV3-2) with TRBJ2-5; unclear D gene. Germline CDR1 reads LGHDT; CDR2 reads YNNKEL (reference sequence). The CDR3 contains 12 residues. V was clipped by 5 bases and J by 0 bases, with 4 bases between them. Here the CDR3 reads CASSEDQETQYF. The CDR3 DNA follows: TGTGCCAGCAGCGAGGACCAAGAGACCCAGTACTTC.

The J gene is TRBJ2-7, the V gene TRBV11-2; 10 bases match TRBD2. Germline V lookup: CDR1 SGHAT, CDR2 FQNNGV. The V and J ends lost 1 base and 2 bases, in that order; junction bases with no gene match: 2. The CDR3 is 15 residues long. CDR3 region: CASSLGAGGAYEQYF. The CDR3 coding sequence is TGTGCCAGCAGCTTAGGAGCGGGAGGGGCCTACGAGCAGTACTTC.

V usage is TRBV7-2 and J usage is TRBJ2-5, with 8 positions matching TRBD2. The ends lost 5 bases at V and 5 bases at J; junction bases unmatched: 10. The CDR3 has 15 amino acids. Germline lookup yields CDR1 SGHTA and CDR2 FQGNSA. The DNA for the CDR3 is TGTGCCAGCAGCACCCAGAGCGGGAGCGGGGAGACCCAGTACTTC. It specifies CASSTQSGSGETQYF.

The chain employs TRBV28 and TRBJ1-5; D perhaps matches TRBD1 (6 bases). Trimming took off 4 bases at V and 2 bases at J, with 21 bases between the two ends. The CDR3 covers 18 residues. Germline-derived CDR1 and CDR2 are MDHEN and SYDVKM. The CDR3: CASSYRSPGTLGNQPQHF. CDR3 DNA: TGTGCCAGCAGTTACCGATCACCCGGGACATTAGGCAATCAGCCCCAGCATTTT.

The chain uses TRBV6-2 or TRBV6-3 and TRBJ2-2; 9 positions agree with TRBD1. CDR1 and CDR2 from the germline V gene are MNHEY and SVGEGT. The CDR3 consists of 16 residues. The V segment lost 4 bases and the J segment 2 bases; nucleotides outside the gene matches: 5. CDR3 in amino acids: CASSFWGQGNTGELFF. In DNA form, the CDR3 reads TGTGCCAGCAGTTTCTGGGGACAGGGTAACACCGGGGAGCTGTTTTTT.

The CDR3 DNA sequence: TGTGCCAGCAGCCCAGGGCTAGGAAGGAACACTGAAGCTTTCTTT. This translates into CASSPGLGRNTEAFF. V and J are TRBV5-4 and TRBJ1-1; D possibly corresponds to TRBD1 (5 bases). The CDR3 extends over 15 amino acids. Germline assignment: CDR1 SGHNT and CDR2 YYREEE (reference sequence). V dropped 4 bases and J dropped 1 base, with 14 bases sitting between them.

The rearrangement links TRBV11-2 to TRBJ2-1; TRBD2 aligns across 12 bases. CDR1 SGHAT and CDR2 FQNNGV come from the germline V gene. After removal of 5 bases from V and 7 bases from J, the junction contained 9 bases not matched to a gene. The CDR3 contains 16 residues. In DNA form, the CDR3 reads TGTGCCAGCAGCCCTAGACTAGCGGGAGTGGGGAATGAGCAGTTCTTC. This sequence encodes CASSPRLAGVGNEQFF.

The chain combines TRBV3-1 (or the pseudogene TRBV3-2) with TRBJ2-3; no clear D. The V gene lost 8 bases and the J gene lost 0 bases, with 15 bases spanning the gap. Looked up from germline, CDR1 is LGHDT and CDR2 is YNNKEL (reference sequence). This CDR3 spans 15 amino acids. The CDR3, as DNA: TGTGCCAGCGCTCCTAGAGACCCTAGCACAGATACGCAGTATTTT. Its protein product is CASAPRDPSTDTQYF.

This clone has a handful of counts. The chain joins TRBV30 to TRBJ1-3; 9 bases map to TRBD1. Germline CDR1 is GTSNPN and CDR2 is SVGIG (reference sequence). The ends lost 5 bases at V and 8 bases at J; junction bases unmatched: 7. This CDR3 has 13 residues. CDR3 DNA sequence: TGTGCCTGGGCTCAAAGACAGGGGGACACCATATATTTT. It is translated as CAWAQRQGDTIYF.

The genes are TRBV10-3 and TRBJ1-4; D gene ambiguous. Germline loops: CDR1 ENHRY, CDR2 SYGVKD. The CDR3 length is 13 residues. V dropped 0 bases and J dropped 15 bases, with 14 bases sitting between them. In DNA form, the CDR3 reads TGTGCCATCAGTGAGTCAGAACCGGGAAGGGTGTTTTTT. It codes for CAISESEPGRVFF.

The chain joins TRBV27 to TRBJ2-1; TRBD2 agrees at 11 bases. The CDR3 covers 15 residues. V lost 7 bases and J lost 5; bases outside the gene matches: 7. CDR1 and CDR2 (germline): MNHEY, SMNVEV (reference sequence). CDR3 amino acids: CASTPGTSGHNEQFF. The CDR3 DNA follows: TGTGCCAGCACTCCCGGGACTAGCGGTCACAATGAGCAGTTCTTC.

The chain combines TRBV7-9 with TRBJ2-1, with D maybe TRBD2 (6 bases). The germline CDR1 and CDR2 sequences are SEHNR and FQNEAQ (reference sequence). V lost 5 bases to trimming and J lost 3 bases, with 8 bases between them. The CDR3 is 13 amino acids. The CDR3 DNA reads as TGTGCCAGCAGCCGGGAGCTCTACAATGAGCAGTTCTTC. Translating it yields CASSRELYNEQFF.

This chain uses TRBV6-2 or TRBV6-3 with TRBJ2-3; TRBD2 aligns across 8 bases. CDR3 size: 17 residues. The J segment lost 0 bases and the V segment lost 2 bases, leaving 7 bases of the junction unmatched. Germline assignment: CDR1 MNHEY and CDR2 SVGEGT. The CDR3 bases are TGTGCCAGCAGTTACGCCACTAGCGGAAAAAGCACAGATACGCAGTATTTT. Its protein product is CASSYATSGKSTDTQYF.

The count of this clone is one. The chain couples TRBV11-2 to TRBJ1-4, with D perhaps matching TRBD1 (5 bases). V lost 1 base to trimming and J lost 5 bases, with 11 bases between them. The CDR3 extends over 15 amino acids. Germline V gene sequence: CDR1 SGHAT, CDR2 FQNNGV. CDR3 loop: CASSLGPGLNEKLFF. The CDR3 DNA is TGTGCCAGCAGCTTAGGTCCAGGGCTAAATGAAAAACTGTTTTTT.

This clone was seen a few times. This sequence joins TRBV6-1 and TRBJ2-7; 7 nucleotides line up with TRBD1. V shed 3 bases, J shed 3 bases, and the junction held 8 bases outside the gene matches. The CDR3 loop spans 15 amino acids. The V gene's germline CDR1 is MNHNS and CDR2 SASEGT. This chain's CDR3 is CASSEPGQRFYEQYF. The DNA for the CDR3 is TGTGCCAGCAGTGAGCCGGGACAGCGGTTCTACGAGCAGTACTTC.

The V call is TRBV28, the J call TRBJ2-7, with 12 bases matching TRBD2. The CDR3 consists of 19 residues. The junction had 15 bases not matched to a gene; V was cut back by 2 bases and J by 4 bases. Germline V gives CDR1 MDHEN, CDR2 SYDVKM. The CDR3 sequence: CASSLVQGPSGRAEYEQYF. The DNA for the CDR3 is TGTGCCAGCAGTTTAGTTCAGGGCCCTAGCGGGAGGGCCGAGTACGAGCAGTACTTC.

The CDR3 here is CASSPPLRDVNTEAFF. For the CDR3, the DNA is TGTGCCAGCTCACCACCCCTACGGGATGTAAACACTGAAGCTTTCTTT. The rearrangement joins TRBV18 to TRBJ1-1; D is unresolved. This CDR3 spans 16 amino acids. V was trimmed by 0 bases and J by 2 bases, leaving 13 bases between them. CDR1 KGHSH and CDR2 LQKENI come from the germline V gene.

The rearrangement uses TRBV19 and TRBJ1-2, with D perhaps TRBD1 (6 bases). The CDR3 contains 16 residues. Germline CDR1 LNHDA, CDR2 SQIVND (reference sequence). The V end lost 2 bases, the J end lost 4 bases, and 17 bases lay between the germline ends. CDR3 residues: CASSIMAGDSRYGYTF. In DNA form, the CDR3 reads TGTGCCAGTAGTATAATGGCAGGGGATTCTCGCTATGGCTACACCTTC.

V is TRBV5-1 and J is TRBJ2-5; 12 bases match TRBD2. Germline CDR1 is SGHRS and CDR2 is YFSETQ. The CDR3 is 16 residues long. Germline trimming cut 3 bases from V and 0 bases from J; bases unmatched to any gene: 3. The CDR3 reads CASSWRTSGDQETQYF. The CDR3 coding sequence is TGCGCCAGCAGCTGGCGGACTAGCGGGGACCAAGAGACCCAGTACTTC. The variable domain in full, with the rest retrieved from reference TRBV5-1 and TRBJ2-5, is KAGVTQTPRYLIKTRGQQVTLSCSPISGHRSVSWYQQTPGQGLQFLFEYFSETQRNKGNFPGRFSGRQFSNSRSEMNVSTLELGDSALYLCASSWRTSGDQETQYFGPGTRLLVL.

The V gene is TRBV10-3, the J gene TRBJ1-5, with D perhaps matching TRBD1 (6 bases). Germline V CDR1 and CDR2: ENHRY, SYGVKD. V was clipped by 10 bases and J by 1 base, with 17 bases between them. The CDR3 is 15 amino acids. In DNA form, the CDR3 reads TGTGCCAGCCTGGGGGGGCTGGAGAGCAATCAGCCCCAGCATTTT. It is translated as CASLGGLESNQPQHF.